The T cell receptor beta chain under discussion was sequenced for a study of blood T cell repertoires in COVID-19. On the study more broadly: PBMCs, B-cell-depleted T cells, or T cells provided the cDNA or gDNA that made up the material.

Seattle patient enrollment occurred during active infection, with longitudinal follow-up thereafter. The CDR3 sequence is 13 residues long. Germline CDR1 is SGHTA and CDR2 is FQGNSA. The V gene lost 8 bases and the J gene lost 5 bases, with 15 bases spanning the gap. The authors' processing: Estimated nucleated cell counts came from reference gene primer amplification. The assay was immunoSEQ multiplex PCR, and TCRdb's table has in-frame clones only and misses some. That table furnishes V, J and clone size, whereas the DNA furnished D and trimming. This table has 150,000 or so clones, 70% to 80% appearing once.

Sequenced material: peripheral blood. The J gene is TRBJ1-1, the V gene TRBV7-2, with a possible D match to TRBD1 (6 bases). The receptor was derived from a woman aged 65 to 85 with COVID-19, enrolled during active disease. CDR3 sequence reads: CASYRPGDTEAFF. The DNA for the CDR3 is TGTGCCAGCTACCGTCCAGGGGATACTGAAGCTTTCTTT.